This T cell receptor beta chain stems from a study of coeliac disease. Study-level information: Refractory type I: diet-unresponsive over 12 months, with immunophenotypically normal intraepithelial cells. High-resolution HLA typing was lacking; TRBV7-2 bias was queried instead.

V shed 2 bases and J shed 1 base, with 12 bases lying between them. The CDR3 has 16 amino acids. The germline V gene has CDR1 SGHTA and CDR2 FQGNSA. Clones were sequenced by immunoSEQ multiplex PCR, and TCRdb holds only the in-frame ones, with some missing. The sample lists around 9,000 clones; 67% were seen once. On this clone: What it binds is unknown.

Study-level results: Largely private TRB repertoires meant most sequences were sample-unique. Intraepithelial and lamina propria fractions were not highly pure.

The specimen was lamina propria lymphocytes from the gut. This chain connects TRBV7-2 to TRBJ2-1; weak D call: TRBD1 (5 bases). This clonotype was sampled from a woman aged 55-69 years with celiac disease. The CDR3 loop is CASSLTPAGSYNEQFF. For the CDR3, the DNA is TGTGCCAGCAGCTTAACCCCAGCAGGGTCCTACAATGAGCAGTTCTTC.